This TCR beta chain stems from a study of CD8 T cells in Susac syndrome. With random hexamers, roughly 0.45 to 1 ug RNA was reverse transcribed. MiXCR, run by TCRdb on the immunoSEQ multiplex PCR reads, gives a single entry per CDR3 protein. The sample comprises tens of thousands of distinct CDR3 sequences, approximately 95% of which are singletons, and about 0.52% rests with the top ten. Sequencing was performed on CD8+ T cells from PBMCs. The TCR comes from a human donor with Susac syndrome.

The CDR3 region has the DNA TGCGCCAGCAGTCAATCGTCAACAGGGGATCAGCCCCAGCATTTT. Protein product: CASSQSSTGDQPQHF. J is TRBJ1-5 and V is TRBV23-1, with 7 bases fitting TRBD1. TRBV23-1 is an ORF for which the function is uncertain. Trimming at V came to 0 bases and at J to 5 bases, leaving 4 bases not matched to a gene. This CDR3 contains 15 residues.